One sample yielded the 23 T cell receptor beta chains listed below, sequenced in a study of beta chain features in type 1 diabetes (dated by TCRdb to between 2018 and 2020). Antigens for these TCRs are unknown. Library preparation employed the immunoSEQ multiplex PCR assay. The entire amount of isolated RNA was reverse transcribed using the High Capacity cDNA Reverse Transcription Kit, so the sequenced TCRB transcripts were expressed ones. This is the immuneACCESS table as TCRdb keeps it, with only in-frame sequences that have V and J called. A part of the clones is gone; compared with another copy, unresolved V genes explain less than half, and the rest is unexplained. The sample yields 300,000 to 350,000 clones; roughly 12% were counted once. The ten largest clones take up about 0.016% of the sample. The research as a whole found: A moderate but significant shortening of TCRB CDR3 length was observed in type 1 diabetes patients in all four CD4+ subsets.

Material: naive CD4+ T cells from blood. The cell subset or site label on this specimen signifies: true naive CD4+ T cells. These receptors all come from a woman younger than 30 with type 1 diabetes.

The rearrangement links TRBV29-1 to TRBJ1-2, with TRBD1 as a possible D gene (5 bases). This CDR3 comprises 13 residues. Germline loops: CDR1 SQVTM, CDR2 ANQGSEA. Trimming removed 8 bases at V and 2 bases at J, with 15 bases between. The CDR3 DNA reads TGCAGCATAACCCAGGACAAGAACTATGGCTACACCTTC. Translating it yields CSITQDKNYGYTF.

This clone was observed a handful of times. The rearrangement joins TRBV7-9 to TRBJ2-1; TRBD2 matches 11 bases. V shed 2 bases, J shed 7 bases, and the junction held 4 bases outside the gene matches. CDR1 SEHNR and CDR2 FQNEAQ come from the germline V gene (reference sequence). This CDR3 spans 15 amino acids. The CDR3 here is CASSLRLAGSNEQFF. DNA of the CDR3: TGTGCCAGCAGCTTACGACTAGCGGGGTCTAATGAGCAGTTCTTC.

In its sample, this clone was seen a few times. V gene TRBV30 combines with J gene TRBJ2-2; 9 nucleotides align to TRBD2. Trimming removed 2 bases from V and 3 bases from J; junction bases left unmatched: 13. From germline, CDR1 is GTSNPN and CDR2 SVGIG (reference sequence). This CDR3 region has 18 residues. The CDR3 DNA follows: TGTGCCTGGAGTTCCTCGGGACTAGCAAGATTGTACACCGGGGAGCTGTTTTTT. Protein: CAWSSSGLARLYTGELFF.

This clone has at least ten counts. CDR3 amino acids: CAWSMRGEQFF. In DNA, the CDR3 is TGTGCCTGGAGTATGCGGGGTGAGCAGTTCTTC. The chain carries TRBV30 and TRBJ2-1; tentatively, D is TRBD2 (6 bases). Per germline, CDR1 GTSNPN and CDR2 SVGIG (reference sequence). CDR3 length equals 11 residues. With 2 bases removed from V and 9 bases from J, the gap between germline ends came to 8 bases. The full variable domain, in which reference TRBV30 and TRBJ2-1 provide the parts outside the CDR3, is SQTIHQWPATLVQPVGSPLSLECTVEGTSNPNLYWYRQAAGRGLQLLFYSVGIGQISSEVPQNLSASRPQDRQFILSSKKLLLSDSGFYLCAWSMRGEQFFGPGTRLTVL.

The chain carries TRBV10-3 and TRBJ1-5; the match to TRBD1 covers 7 bases. There are 13 residues in the CDR3. The germline V gene encodes CDR1 ENHRY and CDR2 SYGVKD. V dropped 8 bases and J dropped 3; count of bases not matched to a gene: 4. As DNA, the CDR3 is TGTGCCATCCGGGACAGCAACAATCAGCCCCAGCATTTT. This encodes CAIRDSNNQPQHF.

CDR3: CASSLHRGDTQYF. As DNA, the CDR3 is TGTGCCAGCAGCTTGCATCGAGGGGATACGCAGTATTTT. This sequence joins TRBV5-5 and TRBJ2-3, with D possibly TRBD2 on 5 matching bases. The CDR3 covers 13 residues. Deletions cut 1 base from V and 6 bases from J, with 9 bases between. Germline V gene sequence: CDR1 SGHKS, CDR2 YYEKEE (reference sequence).

The rearrangement joins TRBV5-1 to TRBJ2-1; a weak D match, TRBD2 (6 bases). In germline, CDR1 is SGHRS, CDR2 YFSETQ. There are 15 residues in the CDR3. Trimming cost V 4 bases and J 0 bases, with 11 bases left between them. CDR3: CASSRAGSSYNEQFF. Here the CDR3 DNA reads TGCGCCAGCAGCCGAGCCGGGAGCTCCTACAATGAGCAGTTCTTC.

V and J are TRBV19 and TRBJ2-2; TRBD2 might be the D (5 bases). This CDR3 is 16 amino acids long. With 3 bases removed from V and 0 bases from J, the gap between germline ends came to 11 bases. Germline lookup yields CDR1 LNHDA and CDR2 SQIVND (reference sequence). The CDR3 DNA reads as TGTGCCAGTAGTATGTACCGGGAACCGAACACCGGGGAGCTGTTTTTT. Translating gives CASSMYREPNTGELFF. Variable domain in full (rest from reference TRBV19 and TRBJ2-2): DGGITQSPKYLFRKEGQNVTLSCEQNLNHDAMYWYRQDPGQGLRLIYYSQIVNDFQKGDIAEGYSVSREKKESFPLTVTSAQKNPTAFYLCASSMYREPNTGELFFGEGSRLTVL.

The J gene is TRBJ2-1, the V gene TRBV2, with 10 bases that match TRBD1. Trimming at V came to 4 bases and at J to 3 bases, leaving 3 bases not matched to a gene. Looked up from germline, CDR1 is SNHLY and CDR2 is FYNNEI. The CDR3 spans 15 residues. The CDR3 DNA follows: TGTGCCAGCAGTGCCCGGACAGGGGGCTACAATGAGCAGTTCTTC. Protein product: CASSARTGGYNEQFF.

The chain employs TRBV5-6 and TRBJ2-5; 9 bases fit TRBD1. The V and J ends lost 0 bases and 5 bases, in that order; junction bases with no gene match: 5. Germline CDR1 SGHDT, CDR2 YYEEEE. The CDR3 sequence is 15 residues long. The CDR3 here is CASSLVGQGGETQYF. CDR3 DNA: TGTGCCAGCAGCTTGGTGGGACAGGGAGGGGAGACCCAGTACTTC. Full variable domain (missing parts from reference TRBV5-6 and TRBJ2-5): DAGVTQSPTHLIKTRGQQVTLRCSPKSGHDTVSWYQQALGQGPQFIFQYYEEEERQRGNFPDRFSGHQFPNYSSELNVNALLLGDSALYLCASSLVGQGGETQYFGPGTRLLVL.

This clone was counted only a few times. The genes are TRBV19 and TRBJ2-5; 13 positions agree with TRBD2. This CDR3 spans 16 amino acids. The V and J ends lost 4 bases and 5 bases, in that order; junction bases with no gene match: 7. The germline gives CDR1 LNHDA, CDR2 SQIVND (reference sequence). CDR3 nucleotides: TGTGCCAGTAGTACCGGACTAGCGGGAGTCAGCGAGACCCAGTACTTC. Encoded protein: CASSTGLAGVSETQYF.

The gene calls are TRBV5-1 and TRBJ2-3; 8 bases align to TRBD1. CDR3 length equals 15 residues. Losses at the gene ends were 0 bases for V and 8 bases for J; bases not matched to a gene: 8. The germline V gene has CDR1 SGHRS and CDR2 YFSETQ. CDR3 DNA: TGCGCCAGCAGCTTGGGGCCGCAGGGGGCGGCTACGCAGTATTTT. Translated: CASSLGPQGAATQYF.

This chain uses TRBV6-6 with TRBJ2-1; 8 positions match TRBD1. J gave up 4 bases and V 4 bases, and 6 bases lay outside the gene matches. The CDR3 runs to 15 residues. Germline V lookup: CDR1 MNHNY, CDR2 SVGAGI (reference sequence). The CDR3 coding sequence is TGTGCCAGCAGTTTCGGGACAGGCGCTTACAATGAGCAGTTCTTC. It encodes CASSFGTGAYNEQFF.

The rearrangement links TRBV19 to TRBJ2-3; D may be TRBD2 (6 bases). V was trimmed by 8 bases and J by 7 bases, leaving 16 bases between them. Germline V gives CDR1 LNHDA, CDR2 SQIVND (reference sequence). The CDR3 has 13 residues. The CDR3 loop reads CASVGLPRYTQYF. DNA of the CDR3: TGTGCCAGTGTGGGACTCCCTAGGTATACGCAGTATTTT.

This clone was seen a few times. The gene calls are TRBV9 and TRBJ2-1; 14 bases are shared with TRBD2. J lost 6 bases, V lost 3 bases, and 2 bases had no gene match. The germline gives CDR1 SGDLS, CDR2 YYNGEE. The CDR3 sequence is 15 residues long. CDR3 sequence: CASSAGLAGVNEQFF. DNA for the CDR3: TGTGCCAGCAGCGCGGGACTAGCGGGAGTCAATGAGCAGTTCTTC.

With regard to this clone: Distinct nucleotide sequences in the sample also encode this CDR3. This rearrangement joins TRBV30 to TRBJ2-3; the match to TRBD2 covers 11 bases. CDR3 length: 14 amino acids. J was trimmed by 2 bases and V by 4 bases; bases with no gene match: 2. Germline V gene sequence: CDR1 GTSNPN, CDR2 SVGIG (reference sequence). The CDR3 is CAWKLAGATDTQYF. The CDR3 DNA reads TGTGCCTGGAAACTAGCGGGGGCCACAGATACGCAGTATTTT.

The V call is TRBV10-1, the J call TRBJ2-3; no clear D gene. Germline assignment: CDR1 WNHNN and CDR2 SYGVQD (reference sequence). V was pared by 3 bases and J by 6 bases, with 13 bases between. CDR3 length: 14 residues. The chain's CDR3 is CASSEGSPDDTQYF. The CDR3 nucleotides read TGCGCCAGCAGTGAAGGTAGCCCAGATGATACGCAGTATTTT.

The chain joins TRBV6-5 to TRBJ2-1, with 10 bases matching TRBD2. Germline assignment: CDR1 MNHEY and CDR2 SVGAGI. This CDR3 has 13 residues. J was trimmed by 9 bases and V by 10 bases; bases with no gene match: 9. CDR3: CATEREGPREQFF. For the CDR3, the DNA is TGTGCCACGGAGCGGGAGGGCCCTCGTGAGCAGTTCTTC.

The chain couples TRBV7-9 to TRBJ2-2; 8 bases map to TRBD2. CDR1 and CDR2 from the germline V gene are SEHNR and FQNEAQ (reference sequence). The CDR3 is made up of 16 amino acids. J gave up 5 bases and V 1 base, and 6 bases lay outside the gene matches. CDR3 coding DNA: TGTGCCAGCAGCTTAGGAAGCGGGAGTGGTACCGGGGAGCTGTTTTTT. Its protein product is CASSLGSGSGTGELFF.

This clone was observed a few times. Other nucleotide sequences from this sample produce the same CDR3. V and J are TRBV6-5 and TRBJ1-5, with TRBD1 identical over 11 bases. There are 15 residues in the CDR3. CDR1 is MNHEY and CDR2 is SVGAGI in the germline V gene. The junction had 3 bases not matched to a gene; V was cut back by 4 bases and J by 4 bases. The CDR3, as DNA: TGTGCCAGCAGTTCGGGACAGGGGGGAAATCAGCCCCAGCATTTT. It is translated as CASSSGQGGNQPQHF.

In its sample, this clone was seen a few times. The V and J genes are TRBV7-2 and TRBJ2-2, with 8 bases matching TRBD2. The CDR3 is 13 amino acids. J lost 4 bases, V lost 10 bases, and 5 bases had no gene match. CDR1 and CDR2 from the germline V gene are SGHTA and FQGNSA. In DNA, the CDR3 is TGTGCCACCCAGCGGGAGTTCACCGGGGAGCTGTTTTTT. Amino acids: CATQREFTGELFF.

This chain links TRBV7-9 with TRBJ1-1, with 9 nucleotides matching TRBD1. V lost 5 bases to trimming and J lost 7 bases; unmatched junction nucleotides: 8. CDR3 length: 14 residues. The germline V gene has CDR1 SEHNR and CDR2 FQNEAQ (reference sequence). Here the CDR3 DNA reads TGTGCCAGCAGCCAGGGACAGGGCGTAGGTGAAGCTTTCTTT. Protein product: CASSQGQGVGEAFF.

The V call is TRBV11-3, the J call TRBJ2-3; 8 bases map to TRBD2. Trimming cost V 1 base and J 2 bases; bases outside gene matches: 5. This CDR3 comprises 16 residues. CDR1 is SGHNT and CDR2 is YENEEA in the germline V gene. The CDR3 region is CASSLGERELTDTQYF. The CDR3 nucleotides read TGTGCCAGCAGCTTAGGAGAGCGGGAGCTCACAGATACGCAGTATTTT.